Listed below are T cell receptor beta chains from one sample, sequenced in a study of shared clonotypes between healthy human individuals. Clones were read by immunoSEQ multiplex PCR, and TCRdb kept only the in-frame ones, dropping some. Of around 2.1 million clones in the sample, 93% were seen once. The sample consisted of naive CD8+ T cells from PBMCs. The receptors come from a man aged 18-30 years in good health. Some clones in this sample may be carry-over from other donors' samples. CDR3s include the opening cysteine and the closing phenylalanine or tryptophan. Each record gives: D gene, V gene, J gene, clone size, CDR3 DNA, CDR3 protein. The D gene is left open where the match is weak. Only part of the rows carry a size: once, few, many, or a class if the clone is expanded.

D gene: TRBD2; V gene: TRBV5-1; J gene: TRBJ2-3; clone size: once; CDR3 DNA: TGCGCCAGCAGCTCAGGACTAGCGGGAGGGGCCACAGATACGCAGTATTTT; CDR3 protein: CASSSGLAGGATDTQYF
D gene: TRBD2; V gene: TRBV9; J gene: TRBJ2-7; clone size: -; CDR3 DNA: TGTGCCAGCAGCGTAGCCGCGGGAGGTATCTACGAGCAGTACTTC; CDR3 protein: CASSVAAGGIYEQYF
D gene: -; V gene: TRBV11-2; J gene: TRBJ1-2; clone size: once; CDR3 DNA: TGTGCCAGCAGCTCCCGTCAGGGCGACTATGGCTACACCTTC; CDR3 protein: CASSSRQGDYGYTF
D gene: TRBD1; V gene: TRBV10-3; J gene: TRBJ2-5; clone size: -; CDR3 DNA: TGTGCCATCAGGGCCGGGACAGCGTACCAAGAGACCCAGTACTTC; CDR3 protein: CAIRAGTAYQETQYF
D gene: -; V gene: TRBV30; J gene: TRBJ2-7; clone size: -; CDR3 DNA: TGTGCCTGGAGTTTGTCGGGTTACGAGCAGTACTTC; CDR3 protein: CAWSLSGYEQYF
D gene: -; V gene: TRBV7-8; J gene: TRBJ2-1; clone size: -; CDR3 DNA: TGTGCCAGCAGCCGATCTGTTCCGGGCCCCCGGGATGAGCAGTTCTTC; CDR3 protein: CASSRSVPGPRDEQFF
D gene: -; V gene: TRBV19; J gene: TRBJ2-1; clone size: -; CDR3 DNA: TGTGCCAGTAGTTCCTACAGTTTCAATGAGCAGTTCTTC; CDR3 protein: CASSSYSFNEQFF
D gene: -; V gene: TRBV19; J gene: TRBJ2-7; clone size: -; CDR3 DNA: TGTGCCAGTAGGCCCCGACAGGGACTAATCGACGAGCAGTACTTC; CDR3 protein: CASRPRQGLIDEQYF
D gene: -; V gene: TRBV7-9; J gene: TRBJ2-3; clone size: -; CDR3 DNA: TGTGCCAGCAGCTTAGCTCCTACGGGTTCTCTCGATACGCAGTATTTT; CDR3 protein: CASSLAPTGSLDTQYF
D gene: -; V gene: TRBV27; J gene: TRBJ2-7; clone size: -; CDR3 DNA: TGTGCCAGCAGTCCCTTGCCCGGGGTTACCCTCCACGAGCAGTACTTC; CDR3 protein: CASSPLPGVTLHEQYF
D gene: -; V gene: TRBV29-1; J gene: TRBJ1-5; clone size: -; CDR3 DNA: TGCAGCGTTGGCGAATACGGCTATAGCAATCAGCCCCAGCATTTT; CDR3 protein: CSVGEYGYSNQPQHF
D gene: -; V gene: TRBV11-3; J gene: TRBJ2-5; clone size: -; CDR3 DNA: TGTGCCAGCAGCTCAAGTGGAGCAGGGTTGATGGATGAGACCCAGTACTTC; CDR3 protein: CASSSSGAGLMDETQYF
D gene: TRBD1; V gene: TRBV7-9; J gene: TRBJ1-1; clone size: -; CDR3 DNA: TGTGCCAGCAGGCGCCCCGTTTCCCTTGGGACAGGGGGATCCACTGAAGCTTTCTTT; CDR3 protein: CASRRPVSLGTGGSTEAFF
D gene: -; V gene: TRBV28; J gene: TRBJ1-4; clone size: -; CDR3 DNA: TGTGCCAGCAGTGAGAGGATCGGTGAAAAACTGTTTTTT; CDR3 protein: CASSERIGEKLFF
D gene: TRBD2; V gene: TRBV11-2; J gene: TRBJ2-5; clone size: -; CDR3 DNA: TGTGCCAGCAGCTCGGGACTAGCGGGAGCCCAGTACTTC; CDR3 protein: CASSSGLAGAQYF
D gene: TRBD1; V gene: TRBV9; J gene: TRBJ2-7; clone size: -; CDR3 DNA: TGTGCCAGCAGCGTAGTTGGACAGGGCCACGAGCAGTACTTC; CDR3 protein: CASSVVGQGHEQYF
D gene: -; V gene: TRBV28; J gene: TRBJ1-5; clone size: -; CDR3 DNA: TGTGCCAGCAGTATACCCCTACAGAGCAATCAGCCCCAGCATTTT; CDR3 protein: CASSIPLQSNQPQHF
D gene: -; V gene: TRBV5-6; J gene: TRBJ2-2; clone size: -; CDR3 DNA: TGTGCCAGCAGCGAAGGATGGTCCGCGAACACCGGGGAGCTGTTTTTT; CDR3 protein: CASSEGWSANTGELFF
D gene: -; V gene: TRBV10-3; J gene: TRBJ1-1; clone size: -; CDR3 DNA: TGTGCCATCAGTGATGATGGGCTGAACACTGAAGCTTTCTTT; CDR3 protein: CAISDDGLNTEAFF
D gene: -; V gene: TRBV30; J gene: TRBJ2-3; clone size: -; CDR3 DNA: TGTGCCTGGAATAACCCGAGCACAGATACGCAGTATTTT; CDR3 protein: CAWNNPSTDTQYF
D gene: TRBD2; V gene: TRBV4-3; J gene: TRBJ2-3; clone size: -; CDR3 DNA: TGCGCCAGCAGCCAAACCAGTCAACTAAGCGGGAGGGCGCAGTATTTT; CDR3 protein: CASSQTSQLSGRAQYF
D gene: -; V gene: TRBV4-2; J gene: TRBJ2-4; clone size: -; CDR3 DNA: TGTGCCAGCAGCCAAGGGTCCGAGGTGGCCAAAAACATTCAGTACTTC; CDR3 protein: CASSQGSEVAKNIQYF
D gene: -; V gene: TRBV9; J gene: TRBJ2-7; clone size: -; CDR3 DNA: TGTGCCAGCCACCGCGAGCAGTACTTC; CDR3 protein: CASHREQYF
D gene: -; V gene: TRBV11-2; J gene: TRBJ1-3; clone size: -; CDR3 DNA: TGTGCCAGCAGCCCAACTAGGGGCGCTGGAAACACCATATATTTT; CDR3 protein: CASSPTRGAGNTIYF
D gene: -; V gene: TRBV11-2; J gene: TRBJ2-7; clone size: few; CDR3 DNA: TGTGCCAGCAGCCCTTCCTACGAGCAGTACTTC; CDR3 protein: CASSPSYEQYF
D gene: -; V gene: TRBV7-9; J gene: TRBJ2-7; clone size: -; CDR3 DNA: TGTGCCAGCAGCTTAGTACTAGCCCACGAGCAGTACTTC; CDR3 protein: CASSLVLAHEQYF
D gene: -; V gene: TRBV19; J gene: TRBJ2-7; clone size: -; CDR3 DNA: TGTGCCAGTAGTATAGTCCTTAGCTCCTACGAGCAGTACTTC; CDR3 protein: CASSIVLSSYEQYF
D gene: -; V gene: TRBV27; J gene: TRBJ1-1; clone size: few; CDR3 DNA: TGTGCCAGCAGTTTATCTACAGAGGGGAACACTGAAGCTTTCTTT; CDR3 protein: CASSLSTEGNTEAFF
D gene: TRBD2; V gene: TRBV5-1; J gene: TRBJ2-7; clone size: -; CDR3 DNA: TGCGCCAGCAGCTTGAGGACTAGCGGTCCCCTCTACGAGCAGTACTTC; CDR3 protein: CASSLRTSGPLYEQYF
D gene: -; V gene: TRBV7-2; J gene: TRBJ1-3; clone size: -; CDR3 DNA: TGTGCCAGCAGCCAGATAAGACCTGGAAACACCATATATTTT; CDR3 protein: CASSQIRPGNTIYF
D gene: TRBD1; V gene: TRBV5-6; J gene: TRBJ1-2; clone size: -; CDR3 DNA: TGTGCCAGCAGCCCGGGACAGGGGGCATTTGGCTACACCTTC; CDR3 protein: CASSPGQGAFGYTF
D gene: -; V gene: TRBV28; J gene: TRBJ2-7; clone size: -; CDR3 DNA: TGTGCCAGCAGTTTAATGGGGCAACCCTACGAGCAGTACTTC; CDR3 protein: CASSLMGQPYEQYF
D gene: -; V gene: TRBV7-9; J gene: TRBJ2-1; clone size: -; CDR3 DNA: TGTGCCAGCAGCCAGGGGACGGGGATCGATGAGCAGTTCTTC; CDR3 protein: CASSQGTGIDEQFF
D gene: -; V gene: TRBV7-7; J gene: TRBJ2-2; clone size: -; CDR3 DNA: TGTGCCAGCAGCCCCGGACTAGGGGGGCGCGGGGAGCTGTTTTTT; CDR3 protein: CASSPGLGGRGELFF
D gene: TRBD1; V gene: TRBV28; J gene: TRBJ2-5; clone size: -; CDR3 DNA: TGTGCCAGCAGTTTCTTAGTACGAGACAGGGTAGGAGAGACCCAGTACTTC; CDR3 protein: CASSFLVRDRVGETQYF
D gene: TRBD2; V gene: TRBV2; J gene: TRBJ2-7; clone size: -; CDR3 DNA: TGTGCCAGCAGTTGGACTAGCGGCTACGAGCAGTACTTC; CDR3 protein: CASSWTSGYEQYF
D gene: -; V gene: TRBV6-5; J gene: TRBJ1-1; clone size: -; CDR3 DNA: TGTGCCAGCAGCAGACGTTTTCAGGTTCCTGAAGCTTTCTTT; CDR3 protein: CASSRRFQVPEAFF
D gene: -; V gene: TRBV27; J gene: TRBJ2-2; clone size: -; CDR3 DNA: TGTGCCAGCAGTCCAAAGGATGATCCCGGGGAGCTGTTTTTT; CDR3 protein: CASSPKDDPGELFF
D gene: -; V gene: TRBV19; J gene: TRBJ1-2; clone size: -; CDR3 DNA: TGTGCCAGTAGTATTAAGCCTCTCACCAACTATGGCTACACCTTC; CDR3 protein: CASSIKPLTNYGYTF
D gene: TRBD1; V gene: TRBV5-1; J gene: TRBJ2-2; clone size: once; CDR3 DNA: TGCGCCAGCGGGACAGTCCCGAACACCGGGGAGCTGTTTTTT; CDR3 protein: CASGTVPNTGELFF
D gene: TRBD2; V gene: TRBV6-1; J gene: TRBJ2-7; clone size: -; CDR3 DNA: TGTGCCAGCAGTGAGTGGGCGCGGGAGTCCACCTACGAGCAGTACTTC; CDR3 protein: CASSEWARESTYEQYF
D gene: -; V gene: TRBV30; J gene: TRBJ1-2; clone size: -; CDR3 DNA: TGTGCCTGGAGTGTACCGTACGATGGCTACACCTTC; CDR3 protein: CAWSVPYDGYTF
D gene: -; V gene: TRBV28; J gene: TRBJ2-7; clone size: -; CDR3 DNA: TGTGCCAGCAGCCCACTTGGAGAGCAGTACTTC; CDR3 protein: CASSPLGEQYF
D gene: -; V gene: TRBV4-1; J gene: TRBJ2-7; clone size: -; CDR3 DNA: TGCGCCAGCAGCCTAAGCACGGAGGTCTCCTACGAGCAGTACTTC; CDR3 protein: CASSLSTEVSYEQYF
D gene: -; V gene: TRBV12-2; J gene: TRBJ1-2; clone size: -; CDR3 DNA: TGTGCAAGTCGCTTAGCGAAACGGGACAGGGAAAACTATGGCTACACCTTC; CDR3 protein: CASRLAKRDRENYGYTF
D gene: -; V gene: TRBV28; J gene: TRBJ2-7; clone size: -; CDR3 DNA: TGTGCCAGCAGTCCCCACACGACCAACTACGAGCAGTACTTC; CDR3 protein: CASSPHTTNYEQYF
D gene: TRBD2; V gene: TRBV10-3; J gene: TRBJ2-7; clone size: -; CDR3 DNA: TGTGCCATCAGTCTCGGGGGAGGGGCCTACGAGCAGTACTTC; CDR3 protein: CAISLGGGAYEQYF
D gene: -; V gene: TRBV7-9; J gene: TRBJ2-7; clone size: -; CDR3 DNA: TGTGCCAGCAGCCGGTCATACAGTTCCTACGAGCAGTACTTC; CDR3 protein: CASSRSYSSYEQYF
D gene: -; V gene: TRBV5-5; J gene: TRBJ2-5; clone size: -; CDR3 DNA: TGTGCCAGCAGCATACGACAGGGAGGAGAGACCCAGTACTTC; CDR3 protein: CASSIRQGGETQYF
D gene: -; V gene: TRBV28; J gene: TRBJ2-7; clone size: -; CDR3 DNA: TGTGCCAGCAGCGGGGACGGAGACTACGAGCAGTACTTC; CDR3 protein: CASSGDGDYEQYF
D gene: TRBD1; V gene: TRBV7-8; J gene: TRBJ1-5; clone size: -; CDR3 DNA: TGTGCCAGCAGCTTAGCCCGGACAGGGGGCCCTCAGCCCCAGCATTTT; CDR3 protein: CASSLARTGGPQPQHF
D gene: -; V gene: TRBV28; J gene: TRBJ2-7; clone size: -; CDR3 DNA: TGTGCCAGCAGAACCGAATTAACAGGGACTTACGAGCAGTACTTC; CDR3 protein: CASRTELTGTYEQYF
D gene: -; V gene: TRBV21-1; J gene: TRBJ2-7; clone size: -; CDR3 DNA: TGTGCCAGGACCAAGGGGGGTAGAGGGGCCTACGAGCAGTACTTC; CDR3 protein: CARTKGGRGAYEQYF
D gene: TRBD1; V gene: TRBV7-2; J gene: TRBJ1-1; clone size: -; CDR3 DNA: TGTGCCAGCAGCTTAGTGGAAGAAGGGGGCTTTGAAGCTTTCTTT; CDR3 protein: CASSLVEEGGFEAFF